This is a list of T cell receptor beta chains from one sample in a study of T cell repertoires and Cas9 in healthy adults. Sequencing used immunoSEQ multiplex PCR; TCRdb keeps in-frame clones, though not all of them. The repertoire consists of about 14,000 clones, with 89% occurring once and the leading ten covering approximately 1.5%. Sequencing input: Tregs (CD4+, CD25+, CD127-, CD137-, CD154-) from PBMCs; culture status not recorded. The receptors here all came from a human donor in good health. The CDR3 runs from the conserved cysteine through the conserved F or W. A D gene is named only where the DNA matches it firmly. Not all rows give a size; the values are once, few, many and, for expanded clones, a class.

j_call	v_call	d_call	clone_size	cdr3_aa	cdr3_nt
TRBJ2-2	TRBV14	NA	NA	CASSQGVTMSNTGELFF	TGTGCCAGCAGCCAAGGTGTGACTATGAGCAACACCGGGGAGCTGTTTTTT
TRBJ2-7	TRBV18	TRBD2	NA	CASSLTSGGLYEQYF	TGTGCCAGCTCACTCACTAGCGGGGGGCTTTACGAGCAGTACTTC
TRBJ1-2	TRBV19	TRBD1	NA	CAIRGRGGYTF	TGTGCCATCAGGGGGCGCGGCGGCTACACCTTC
TRBJ1-4	TRBV30	NA	NA	CAWSVRGGDEKLFF	TGTGCCTGGAGTGTGCGGGGTGGAGATGAAAAACTGTTTTTT
TRBJ1-1	TRBV7-2	NA	NA	CASSPTRSRTEAFF	TGTGCCAGCAGCCCCACCCGTTCTCGCACTGAAGCTTTCTTT
TRBJ2-1	TRBV27	NA	NA	CASSLGGSGSYNEQFF	TGTGCCAGCAGTTTAGGTGGGTCAGGGAGCTACAATGAGCAGTTCTTC
TRBJ2-5	TRBV5-1	NA	NA	CASSLVGNQETQYF	TGCGCCAGCAGCTTGGTCGGGAACCAAGAGACCCAGTACTTC
TRBJ2-1	TRBV9	TRBD2	NA	CASSPEWGLAGGDEQFF	TGTGCCAGCAGCCCTGAGTGGGGACTAGCGGGAGGGGATGAGCAGTTCTTC
TRBJ2-2	TRBV7-2	TRBD2	NA	CASSFFREGPSGELFF	TGTGCCAGCAGCTTTTTTCGGGAGGGCCCCTCCGGGGAGCTGTTTTTT
TRBJ1-1	TRBV5-5	NA	NA	CASSFSGMNTEAFF	TGTGCCAGCAGCTTTTCAGGGATGAACACTGAAGCTTTCTTT
TRBJ2-1	TRBV7-3	NA	NA	CASSLKLHEQFF	TGTGCCAGCAGCTTAAAGTTGCATGAGCAGTTCTTC
TRBJ2-5	TRBV7-2	NA	NA	CASSLGGSGQETQYF	TGTGCCAGCAGCTTAGGTGGGTCGGGGCAAGAGACCCAGTACTTC
TRBJ2-5	TRBV6-6	TRBD1	few	CASSGTGEWETQYF	TGTGCCAGCTCCGGGACAGGGGAGTGGGAGACCCAGTACTTC
TRBJ1-2	TRBV28	TRBD1	NA	CASSSLARGRGYTF	TGTGCCAGCAGTTCCTTGGCGAGGGGGCGCGGCTACACCTTC
TRBJ1-2	TRBV7-9	NA	NA	CASSLAVEGTHGYTF	TGTGCCAGCAGCTTAGCAGTCGAGGGGACCCATGGCTACACCTTC
TRBJ1-1	TRBV20-1	NA	once	CSARDGTEAFF	TGCAGTGCTAGGGACGGGACTGAAGCTTTCTTT
TRBJ2-7	TRBV27	TRBD2	NA	CASSSPGLAGYEQYF	TGTGCCAGCAGTTCCCCGGGACTAGCAGGGTACGAGCAGTACTTC
TRBJ2-1	TRBV19	NA	NA	CASSIGLMLEYNEQFF	TGTGCCAGTAGTATAGGGTTAATGTTAGAATACAATGAGCAGTTCTTC
TRBJ1-2	TRBV20-1	NA	NA	CSARREGGYTF	TGCAGTGCTAGGAGGGAGGGTGGCTACACCTTC
TRBJ1-1	TRBV5-1	NA	NA	CASSPRVQVNTEAFF	TGCGCCAGCAGCCCTAGGGTCCAGGTGAACACTGAAGCTTTCTTT
TRBJ1-2	TRBV2	NA	NA	CASSEVAVYGYTF	TGTGCCAGCAGTGAAGTAGCCGTTTATGGCTACACCTTC
TRBJ1-6	TRBV6-4	NA	few	CASSEREHSPLHF	TGTGCCAGCAGTGAAAGGGAGCATTCACCCCTCCACTTT
TRBJ1-1	TRBV13	NA	NA	CASSRVSGSEAFF	TGTGCCAGCAGCCGCGTATCTGGCTCTGAAGCTTTCTTT
TRBJ1-4	TRBV6-5	TRBD1	NA	CASSVLDRGYEKLFF	TGTGCCAGCAGTGTTTTGGACAGGGGGTATGAAAAACTGTTTTTT
TRBJ2-6	TRBV6-5	NA	once	CASRQLSSGANVLTF	TGTGCCAGCAGACAACTCAGCTCTGGGGCCAACGTCCTGACTTTC
TRBJ2-7	TRBV7-6	NA	NA	CASSSPGGSTYEQYF	TGTGCCAGCAGCTCGCCGGGCGGGTCCACCTACGAGCAGTACTTC
TRBJ1-2	TRBV5-1	NA	NA	CASSLDTYGYTF	TGCGCCAGCAGCTTGGACACCTATGGCTACACCTTC
TRBJ2-1	TRBV10-3	TRBD2	NA	CAISASRGVYNEQFF	TGTGCCATCAGTGCCTCGCGGGGGGTATACAATGAGCAGTTCTTC
TRBJ2-3	TRBV9	NA	NA	CASSTDHSSTDTQYF	TGTGCCAGCAGCACAGATCACTCTAGCACAGATACGCAGTATTTT
TRBJ2-4	TRBV25-1	NA	once	CANQIQISVGKNIQYF	TGTGCCAACCAAATCCAAATAAGCGTCGGGAAAAACATTCAGTACTTC
TRBJ2-1	TRBV7-2	TRBD2	NA	CASSLSAGGRNEQFF	TGTGCCAGCAGCTTATCAGCGGGGGGGCGGAATGAGCAGTTCTTC
TRBJ2-1	TRBV15	NA	NA	CATSRGGAPRGNEQFF	TGTGCCACCAGCAGAGGAGGAGCGCCCAGGGGCAATGAGCAGTTCTTC
TRBJ1-2	TRBV11-2	NA	NA	CASSLTRAGYTF	TGTGCCAGCAGCTTAACCCGCGCAGGCTACACCTTC
TRBJ1-1	TRBV7-2	NA	NA	CASSPSGGGPDAFF	TGTGCCAGCAGCCCGTCGGGGGGGGGCCCTGATGCTTTCTTT
TRBJ1-1	TRBV9	NA	NA	CASSVGGQGGAEAFF	TGTGCCAGCAGCGTCGGGGGGCAGGGTGGTGCTGAAGCTTTCTTT
TRBJ1-2	TRBV18	NA	NA	CASSPGHNYGYTF	TGTGCCAGCTCACCGGGACACAACTATGGCTACACCTTC
TRBJ1-2	TRBV6-6	NA	NA	CAIHSTGRYGYTF	TGTGCCATTCATTCGACGGGACGGTATGGCTACACCTTC
TRBJ2-7	TRBV14	NA	NA	CASSLGVSSIYEQYF	TGTGCCAGTAGCCTGGGGGTATCGTCCATCTACGAGCAGTACTTC
TRBJ1-6	TRBV7-2	TRBD1	NA	CASSQKTGGDSPLHF	TGTGCCAGCAGCCAAAAGACAGGGGGTGATTCACCCCTCCACTTT
TRBJ2-4	TRBV10-2	TRBD1	NA	CASSAGPGQGTDIQYF	TGCGCCAGCAGTGCTGGACCGGGACAGGGAACAGACATTCAGTACTTC
TRBJ2-3	TRBV27	TRBD1	NA	CASRGQGADTQYF	TGTGCCAGCAGGGGTCAGGGGGCAGATACGCAGTATTTT
TRBJ1-1	TRBV5-1	NA	NA	CASSLSGANTEAFF	TGCGCCAGCAGCTTATCTGGGGCGAACACTGAAGCTTTCTTT
TRBJ1-1	TRBV7-9	TRBD1	NA	CASSFGGQGTEAFF	TGTGCCAGCAGCTTTGGGGGACAGGGCACTGAAGCTTTCTTT
TRBJ1-2	TRBV29-1	TRBD1	NA	CSGETGHGYTF	TGCAGCGGAGAGACAGGGCATGGCTACACCTTC